This T cell receptor beta chain originates from a study of blood T cell repertoires in COVID-19. Study summary: Acute and convalescent COVID-19 specimens originated in the United States, Italy and Spain. PBMCs, B-cell-depleted T cells, or T cells provided the cDNA or gDNA that made up the material.

The table lists this clone with a count of one. With 5 bases removed from V and 1 base from J, the gap between germline ends came to 9 bases. CDR1 and CDR2 (germline): PRHDT, FYEKMQ (reference sequence). This CDR3 contains 13 residues. As handled by the study authors: The authors estimated nucleated cell counts from reference gene primer amplification. Sequencing used immunoSEQ multiplex PCR; TCRdb keeps in-frame clones, though not all of them. That table is the source of V, J and clone size, and D and trimming were worked out from the DNA. Here the sample spans 230,000 or so clones, around 88% being singletons.

This chain uses TRBV13 with TRBJ2-7; TRBD1 is a possible D gene (6 bases). Material for sequencing was peripheral blood. The source of this sequence is a man aged 40-49 years with active or convalescent COVID-19. DNA for the CDR3: TGTGCCAGCAGCGGGGGCAGGTCCTACGAGCAGTACTTC. This encodes CASSGGRSYEQYF.